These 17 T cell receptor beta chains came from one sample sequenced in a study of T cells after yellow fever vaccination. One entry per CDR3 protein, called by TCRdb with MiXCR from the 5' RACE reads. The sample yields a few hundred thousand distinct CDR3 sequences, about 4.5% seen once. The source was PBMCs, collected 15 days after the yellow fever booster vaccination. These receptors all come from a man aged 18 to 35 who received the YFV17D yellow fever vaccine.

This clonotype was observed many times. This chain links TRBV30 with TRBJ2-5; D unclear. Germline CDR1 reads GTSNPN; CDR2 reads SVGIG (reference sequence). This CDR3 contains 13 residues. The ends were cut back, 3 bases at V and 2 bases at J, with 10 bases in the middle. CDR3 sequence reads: CAWSGGSQETQYF. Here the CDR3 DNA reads TGTGCCTGGAGCGGTGGTTCTCAAGAGACCCAGTACTTC.

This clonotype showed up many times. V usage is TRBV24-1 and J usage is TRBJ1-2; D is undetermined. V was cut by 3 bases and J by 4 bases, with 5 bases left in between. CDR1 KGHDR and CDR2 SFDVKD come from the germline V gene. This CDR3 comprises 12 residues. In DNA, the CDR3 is TGTGCCACCAGTGATCGTGGCTATGGCTACACCTTC. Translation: CATSDRGYGYTF.

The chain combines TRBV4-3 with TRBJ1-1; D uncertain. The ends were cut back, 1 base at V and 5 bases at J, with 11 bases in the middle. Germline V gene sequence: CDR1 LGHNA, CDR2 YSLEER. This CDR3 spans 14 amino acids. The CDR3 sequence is CASSQVHISTEAFF. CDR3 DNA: TGCGCCAGCAGCCAAGTCCACATATCGACTGAAGCTTTCTTT.

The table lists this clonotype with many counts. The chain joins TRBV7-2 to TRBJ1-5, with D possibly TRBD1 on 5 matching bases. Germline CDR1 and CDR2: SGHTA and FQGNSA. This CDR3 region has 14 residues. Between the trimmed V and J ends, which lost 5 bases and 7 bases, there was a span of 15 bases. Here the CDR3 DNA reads TGTGCCAGCAGCGCCAATAGGGGAGAGCAGCCCCAGCATTTT. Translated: CASSANRGEQPQHF.

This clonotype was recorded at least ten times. This chain's CDR3 is CASSLDISSYNEQFF. In nucleotides, the CDR3 is TGCGCCAGCAGCTTGGACATTAGTTCCTACAATGAGCAGTTCTTC. The chain joins TRBV5-1 to TRBJ2-1, with unresolved D. Trimming pared 0 bases from V and 1 base from J, leaving 8 bases between. Per the germline V gene, CDR1 is SGHRS and CDR2 is YFSETQ. The CDR3 is 15 residues long.

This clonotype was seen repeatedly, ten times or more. Written as DNA, the CDR3 is TGCGCCAGCAGCCACGGGGACAGACAAAACATTCAGTACTTC. This gives the protein CASSHGDRQNIQYF. The V gene is TRBV4-3, the J gene TRBJ2-4; 7 bases align to TRBD1. The CDR3 loop spans 14 amino acids. CDR1 is LGHNA and CDR2 is YSLEER in the germline V gene. With 3 bases clipped from V and 5 bases from J, the junction kept 4 bases outside the gene matches.

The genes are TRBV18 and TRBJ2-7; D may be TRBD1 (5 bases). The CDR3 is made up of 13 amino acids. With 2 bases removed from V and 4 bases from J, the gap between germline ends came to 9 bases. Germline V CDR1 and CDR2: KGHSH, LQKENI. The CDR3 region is CASSPTTAYEQYV. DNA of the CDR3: TGTGCCAGCTCACCAACGACAGCATACGAGCAGTACGTC.

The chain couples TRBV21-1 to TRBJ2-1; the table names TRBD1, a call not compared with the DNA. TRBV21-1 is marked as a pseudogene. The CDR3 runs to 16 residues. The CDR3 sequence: CASSKENRGHNNEQFF. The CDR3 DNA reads TGTGCCAGCAGCAAAGAAAACAGGGGACACAACAATGAGCAGTTCTTC.

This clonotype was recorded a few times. The CDR3 here is CASSYSGGSYGYTF. CDR3 nucleotides: TGTGCCAGCAGTTACTCGGGGGGCAGCTATGGCTACACCTTC. The rearrangement uses TRBV6-5 and TRBJ1-2, with a weak D call TRBD1 (6 bases). This CDR3 contains 14 residues. The germline V gene has CDR1 MNHEY and CDR2 SVGAGI. Trimming took off 0 bases at V and 4 bases at J, with 9 bases between the two ends.

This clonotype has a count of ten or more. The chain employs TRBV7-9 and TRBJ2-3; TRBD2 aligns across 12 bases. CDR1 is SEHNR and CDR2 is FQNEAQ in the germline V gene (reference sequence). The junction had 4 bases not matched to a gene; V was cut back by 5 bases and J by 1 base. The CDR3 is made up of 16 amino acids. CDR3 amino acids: CASSTRLAGGTDTQYF. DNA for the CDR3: TGTGCCAGCAGCACCCGACTAGCGGGGGGCACAGATACGCAGTATTTT.

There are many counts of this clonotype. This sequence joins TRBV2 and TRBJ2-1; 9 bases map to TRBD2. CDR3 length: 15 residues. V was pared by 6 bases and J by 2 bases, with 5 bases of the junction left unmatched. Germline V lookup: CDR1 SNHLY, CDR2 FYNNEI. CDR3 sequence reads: CASSERGAAYNEQFF. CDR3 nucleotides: TGTGCCAGCAGCGAGCGGGGGGCCGCCTACAATGAGCAGTTCTTC.

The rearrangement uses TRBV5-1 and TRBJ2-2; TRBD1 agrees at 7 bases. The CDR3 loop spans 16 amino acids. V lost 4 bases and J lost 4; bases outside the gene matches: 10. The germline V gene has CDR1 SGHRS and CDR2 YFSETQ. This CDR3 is CASSEYRGVSTGELFF. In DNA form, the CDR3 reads TGCGCCAGCAGCGAATACAGGGGTGTAAGCACCGGGGAGCTGTTTTTT.

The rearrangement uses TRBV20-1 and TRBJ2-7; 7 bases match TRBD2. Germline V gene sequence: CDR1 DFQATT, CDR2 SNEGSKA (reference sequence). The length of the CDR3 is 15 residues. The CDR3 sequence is CSESTSGGPFFEQYF. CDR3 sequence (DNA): TGCAGCGAGTCCACCTCGGGGGGACCCTTTTTCGAGCAGTACTTC.

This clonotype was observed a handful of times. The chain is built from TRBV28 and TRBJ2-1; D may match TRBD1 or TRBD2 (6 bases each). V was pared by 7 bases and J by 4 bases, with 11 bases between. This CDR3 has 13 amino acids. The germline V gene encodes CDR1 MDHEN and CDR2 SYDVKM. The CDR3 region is CASTGGPYNEQFF. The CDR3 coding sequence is TGTGCCAGCACCGGGGGCCCATACAATGAGCAGTTCTTC.

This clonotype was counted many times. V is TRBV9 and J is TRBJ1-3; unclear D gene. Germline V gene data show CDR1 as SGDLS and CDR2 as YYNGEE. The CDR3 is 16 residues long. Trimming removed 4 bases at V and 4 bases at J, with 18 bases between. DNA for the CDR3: TGTGCCAGCAGCCCTCCACCACGGTCCCGCGGAAACACCATATATTTT. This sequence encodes CASSPPPRSRGNTIYF.

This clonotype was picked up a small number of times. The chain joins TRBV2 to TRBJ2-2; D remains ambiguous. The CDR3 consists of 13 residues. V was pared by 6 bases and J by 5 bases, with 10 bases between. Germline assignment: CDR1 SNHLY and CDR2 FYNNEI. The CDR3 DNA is TGTGCCAGCAGCGGCAGTCAAACCGGGGAGCTGTTTTTT. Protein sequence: CASSGSQTGELFF.

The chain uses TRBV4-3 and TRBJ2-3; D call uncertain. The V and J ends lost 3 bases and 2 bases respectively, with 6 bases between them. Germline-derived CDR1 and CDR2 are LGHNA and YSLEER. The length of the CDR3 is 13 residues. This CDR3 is CASSHRLTDTQYF. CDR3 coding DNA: TGCGCCAGCAGCCATAGACTCACAGATACGCAGTATTTT.